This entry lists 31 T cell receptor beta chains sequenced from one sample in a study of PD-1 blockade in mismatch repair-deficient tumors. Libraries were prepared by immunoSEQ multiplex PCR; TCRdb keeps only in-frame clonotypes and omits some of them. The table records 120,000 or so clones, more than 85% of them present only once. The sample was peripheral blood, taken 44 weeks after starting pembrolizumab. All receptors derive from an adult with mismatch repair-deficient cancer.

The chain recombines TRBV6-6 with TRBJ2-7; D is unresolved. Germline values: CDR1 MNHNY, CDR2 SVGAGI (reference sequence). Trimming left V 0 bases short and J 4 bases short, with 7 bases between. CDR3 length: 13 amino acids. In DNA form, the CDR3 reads TGTGCCAGCAGTTACTCCCCATTTTACGAGCAGTACTTC. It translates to CASSYSPFYEQYF.

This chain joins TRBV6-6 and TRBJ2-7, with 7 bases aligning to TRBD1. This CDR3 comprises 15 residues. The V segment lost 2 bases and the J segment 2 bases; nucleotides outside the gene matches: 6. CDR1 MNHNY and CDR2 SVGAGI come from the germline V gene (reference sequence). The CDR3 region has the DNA TGTGCCAGCAGTTACCCCCGGACAGGTGCCTACGAGCAGTACTTC. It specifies CASSYPRTGAYEQYF.

The CDR3 loop is CASSDTRQGPFF. In DNA form, the CDR3 reads TGTGCCAGCAGTGATACTCGACAGGGACCGTTCTTC. The rearrangement links TRBV2 to TRBJ2-1; 7 bases align to TRBD1. With 3 bases clipped from V and 15 bases from J, the junction kept 8 bases outside the gene matches. CDR1 SNHLY and CDR2 FYNNEI come from the germline V gene. The CDR3 is made up of 12 amino acids.

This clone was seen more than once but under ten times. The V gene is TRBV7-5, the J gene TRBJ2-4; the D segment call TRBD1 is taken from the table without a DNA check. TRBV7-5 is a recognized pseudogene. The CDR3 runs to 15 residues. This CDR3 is CARSIQGDLADIQYF. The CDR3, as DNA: TGTGCCAGAAGCATCCAGGGGGACTTGGCAGACATTCAGTACTTC.

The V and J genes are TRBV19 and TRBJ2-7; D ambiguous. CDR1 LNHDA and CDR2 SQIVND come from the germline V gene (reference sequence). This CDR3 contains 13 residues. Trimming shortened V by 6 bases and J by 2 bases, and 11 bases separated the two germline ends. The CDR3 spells CASRSSGAYEQYF. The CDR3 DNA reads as TGTGCCAGTAGAAGCTCCGGAGCCTACGAGCAGTACTTC.

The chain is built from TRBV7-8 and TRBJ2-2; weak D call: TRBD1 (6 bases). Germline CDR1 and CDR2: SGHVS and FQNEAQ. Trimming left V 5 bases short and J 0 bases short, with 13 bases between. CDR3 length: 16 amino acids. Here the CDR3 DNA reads TGTGCCAGCAGCAAAAAGGGGGACACGAACACCGGGGAGCTGTTTTTT. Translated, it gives CASSKKGDTNTGELFF.

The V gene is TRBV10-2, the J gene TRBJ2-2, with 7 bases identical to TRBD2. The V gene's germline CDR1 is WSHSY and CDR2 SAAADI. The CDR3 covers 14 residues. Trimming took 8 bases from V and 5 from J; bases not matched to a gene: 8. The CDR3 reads CASRKSGITGELFF. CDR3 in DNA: TGCGCCAGCCGGAAGAGCGGGATTACCGGGGAGCTGTTTTTT.

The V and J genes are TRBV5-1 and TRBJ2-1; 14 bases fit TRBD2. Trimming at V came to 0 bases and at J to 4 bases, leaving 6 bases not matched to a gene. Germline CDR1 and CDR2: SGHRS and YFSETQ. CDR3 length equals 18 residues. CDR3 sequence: CASSLGTSGRPIYNEQFF. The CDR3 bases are TGCGCCAGCAGCTTGGGGACTAGCGGGAGGCCAATTTACAATGAGCAGTTCTTC.

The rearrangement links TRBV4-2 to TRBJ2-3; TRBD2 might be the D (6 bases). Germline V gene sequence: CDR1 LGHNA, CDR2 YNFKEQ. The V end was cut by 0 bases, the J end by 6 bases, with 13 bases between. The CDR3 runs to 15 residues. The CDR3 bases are TGTGCCAGCAGCCAAGAGGGGAGGACTACCGATACGCAGTATTTT. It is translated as CASSQEGRTTDTQYF.

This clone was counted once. CDR3 nucleotide sequence: TGTGCCAGCTCAAAATCACGGGATCTGCTTCGCTACGAGCAGTACTTC. Residues: CASSKSRDLLRYEQYF. The chain carries TRBV18 and TRBJ2-7; TRBD2 is a possible D gene (5 bases). Trimming stripped 5 bases from V and 3 bases from J, with 20 bases between. The CDR3 consists of 16 residues. Germline CDR1 KGHSH, CDR2 LQKENI.

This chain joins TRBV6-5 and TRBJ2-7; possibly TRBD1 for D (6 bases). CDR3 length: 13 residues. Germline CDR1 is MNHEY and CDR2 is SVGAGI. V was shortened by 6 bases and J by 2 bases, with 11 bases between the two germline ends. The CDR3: CASSSGQPYEQYF. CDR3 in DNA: TGTGCCAGCAGCTCCGGACAGCCCTACGAGCAGTACTTC.

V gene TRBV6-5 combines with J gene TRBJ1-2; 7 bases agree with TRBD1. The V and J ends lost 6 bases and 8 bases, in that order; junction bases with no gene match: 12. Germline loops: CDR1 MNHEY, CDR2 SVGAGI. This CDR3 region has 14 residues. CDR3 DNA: TGTGCCAGCAGCAGGGACAGCGGATCCTGGGGCTACACCTTC. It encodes CASSRDSGSWGYTF.

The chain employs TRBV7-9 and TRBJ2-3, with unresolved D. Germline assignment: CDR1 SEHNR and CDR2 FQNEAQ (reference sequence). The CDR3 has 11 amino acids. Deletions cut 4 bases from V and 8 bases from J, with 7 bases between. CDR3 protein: CASSWQATQYF. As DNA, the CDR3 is TGTGCCAGCAGCTGGCAGGCTACGCAGTATTTT.

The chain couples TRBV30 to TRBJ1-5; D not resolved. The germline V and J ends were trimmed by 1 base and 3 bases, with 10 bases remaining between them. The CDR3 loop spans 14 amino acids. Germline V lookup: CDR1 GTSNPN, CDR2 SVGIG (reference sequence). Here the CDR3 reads CAWSGRPTNQPQHF. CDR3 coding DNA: TGTGCCTGGAGTGGTAGGCCCACCAATCAGCCCCAGCATTTT.

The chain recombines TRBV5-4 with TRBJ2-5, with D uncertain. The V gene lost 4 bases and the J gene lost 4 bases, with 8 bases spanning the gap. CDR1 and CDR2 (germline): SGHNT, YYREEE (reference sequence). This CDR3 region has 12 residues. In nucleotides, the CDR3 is TGTGCCAGCAGCCCCCCGGGAGAGACCCAGTACTTC. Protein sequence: CASSPPGETQYF.

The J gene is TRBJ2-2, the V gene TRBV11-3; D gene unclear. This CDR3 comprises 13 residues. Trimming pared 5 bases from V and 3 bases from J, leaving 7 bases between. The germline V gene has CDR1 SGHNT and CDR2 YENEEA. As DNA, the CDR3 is TGTGCCAGCAGCGCGGAGTACACCGGGGAGCTGTTTTTT. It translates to CASSAEYTGELFF.

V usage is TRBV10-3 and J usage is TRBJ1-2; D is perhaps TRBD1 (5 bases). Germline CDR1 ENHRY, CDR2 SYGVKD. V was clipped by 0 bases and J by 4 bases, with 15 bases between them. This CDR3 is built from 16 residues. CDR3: CAISESGLGGFYGYTF. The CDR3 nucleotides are TGTGCCATCAGTGAGTCGGGGCTCGGGGGTTTCTATGGCTACACCTTC.

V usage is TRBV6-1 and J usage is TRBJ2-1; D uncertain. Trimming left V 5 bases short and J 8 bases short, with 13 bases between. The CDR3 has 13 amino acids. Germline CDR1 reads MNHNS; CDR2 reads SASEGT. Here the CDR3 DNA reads TGTGCCAGCAGTCAAACCGTGGGCCATGAGCAGTTCTTC. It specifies CASSQTVGHEQFF.

The CDR3 sequence is CAWSVEMNTEAFF. The CDR3 bases are TGTGCCTGGAGTGTGGAAATGAACACTGAAGCTTTCTTT. The genes are TRBV30 and TRBJ1-1; D is unclear. This CDR3 is 13 amino acids long. Trimming pared 0 bases from V and 0 bases from J, leaving 5 bases between. Germline values: CDR1 GTSNPN, CDR2 SVGIG (reference sequence).

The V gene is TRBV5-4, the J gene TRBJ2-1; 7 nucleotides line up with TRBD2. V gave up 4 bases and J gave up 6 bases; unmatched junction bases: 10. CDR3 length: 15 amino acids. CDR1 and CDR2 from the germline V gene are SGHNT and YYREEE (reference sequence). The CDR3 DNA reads TGTGCCAGCAGCCCGGGACTACGCCTTGGCAATGAGCAGTTCTTC. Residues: CASSPGLRLGNEQFF. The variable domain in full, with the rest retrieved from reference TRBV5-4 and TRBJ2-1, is ETGVTQSPTHLIKTRGQQVTLRCSSQSGHNTVSWYQQALGQGPQFIFQYYREEENGRGNFPPRFSGLQFPNYSSELNVNALELDDSALYLCASSPGLRLGNEQFFGPGTRLTVL.

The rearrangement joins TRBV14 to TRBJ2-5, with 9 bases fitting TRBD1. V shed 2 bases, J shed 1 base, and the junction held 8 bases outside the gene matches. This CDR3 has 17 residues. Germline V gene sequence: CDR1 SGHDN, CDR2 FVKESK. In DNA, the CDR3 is TGTGCCAGCAGCCAATCACTCGGGACAGGGATCCAAGAGACCCAGTACTTC. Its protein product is CASSQSLGTGIQETQYF.

In nucleotides, the CDR3 is TGTGCCTGGAGTCAAGGGGGGCGTCGTTATGGCTACACCTTC. Residues: CAWSQGGRRYGYTF. The rearrangement links TRBV30 to TRBJ1-2, with D maybe TRBD1 (6 bases). Looked up from germline, CDR1 is GTSNPN and CDR2 is SVGIG (reference sequence). The V end lost 2 bases, the J end lost 5 bases, and 15 bases lay between the germline ends. The CDR3 spans 14 residues.

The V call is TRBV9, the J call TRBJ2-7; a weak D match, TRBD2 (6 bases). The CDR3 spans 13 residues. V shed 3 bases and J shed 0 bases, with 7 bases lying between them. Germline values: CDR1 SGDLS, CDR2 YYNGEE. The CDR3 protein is CASSGRGSYEQYF. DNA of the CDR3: TGTGCCAGCAGCGGGAGGGGCTCCTACGAGCAGTACTTC.

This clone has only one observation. The DNA of the CDR3 is TGTGCCAGCAGTTTATCGGGCAGGGGCCCCGACACAGATACGCAGTATTTT. This encodes CASSLSGRGPDTDTQYF. The chain combines TRBV27 with TRBJ2-3; D may be TRBD1 (6 bases). V lost 0 bases and J lost 2, with 15 bases in between. Germline V gives CDR1 MNHEY, CDR2 SMNVEV (reference sequence). This CDR3 spans 17 amino acids.

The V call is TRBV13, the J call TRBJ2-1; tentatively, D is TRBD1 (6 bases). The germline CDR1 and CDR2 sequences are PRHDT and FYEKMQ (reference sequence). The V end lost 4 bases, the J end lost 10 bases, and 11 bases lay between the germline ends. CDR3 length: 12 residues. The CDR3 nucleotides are TGTGCCAGCAGCTCCAGGGGAGAAGAGCAGTTCTTC. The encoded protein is CASSSRGEEQFF.

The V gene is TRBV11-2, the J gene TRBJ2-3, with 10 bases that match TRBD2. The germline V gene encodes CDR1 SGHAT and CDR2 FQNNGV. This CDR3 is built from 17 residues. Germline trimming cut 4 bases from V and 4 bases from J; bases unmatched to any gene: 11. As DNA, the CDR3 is TGTGCCAGCAGCTCTTATCGTAGCGGGAGGAATGCAGATACGCAGTATTTT. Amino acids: CASSSYRSGRNADTQYF.

The CDR3 is CASSSRAGVNGNEQFF. Here the CDR3 DNA reads TGTGCCAGCAGCTCCCGAGCGGGAGTTAACGGCAATGAGCAGTTCTTC. The gene calls are TRBV5-4 and TRBJ2-1; 8 bases match TRBD2. Germline CDR1 reads SGHNT; CDR2 reads YYREEE (reference sequence). This CDR3 region has 16 residues. The V gene end was trimmed by 3 bases and the J gene end by 6 bases; junction bases not matched to a gene: 11.

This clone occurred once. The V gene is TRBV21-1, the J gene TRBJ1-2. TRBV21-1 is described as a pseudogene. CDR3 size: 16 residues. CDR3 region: CAGRAGGRSPAYGYTF. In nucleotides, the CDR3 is TGTGCCGGCAGGGCGGGGGGGCGTTCCCCTGCCTATGGCTACACCTTC.

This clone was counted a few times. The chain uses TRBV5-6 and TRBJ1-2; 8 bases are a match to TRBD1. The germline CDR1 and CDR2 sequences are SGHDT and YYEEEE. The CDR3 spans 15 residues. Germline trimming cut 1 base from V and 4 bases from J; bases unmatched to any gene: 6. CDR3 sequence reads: CASSLNGQGAYGYTF. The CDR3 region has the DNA TGTGCCAGCAGCTTGAACGGACAGGGCGCCTATGGCTACACCTTC.

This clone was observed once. The CDR3 nucleotides read TGTGCCACCAGCAGAGAAACAACGGTGCAGCCCCAGCATTTT. It encodes CATSRETTVQPQHF. The chain combines TRBV15 with TRBJ1-5; no reliable D call. CDR3 length: 14 amino acids. Looked up from germline, CDR1 is LNHNV and CDR2 is YYDKDF (reference sequence). V dropped 0 bases and J dropped 7 bases, with 10 bases sitting between them.

The CDR3 here is CASSLEGRDTQYF. In DNA form, the CDR3 reads TGTGCCAGCAGCTTGGAGGGGAGGGATACGCAGTATTTT. J is TRBJ2-3 and V is TRBV5-4; a weak D match, TRBD2 (6 bases). The CDR3 consists of 13 residues. Trimming took 0 bases from V and 6 from J, leaving 8 bases between them. Germline V gene lookup returns CDR1 SGHNT and CDR2 YYREEE (reference sequence).